The text below deals with one T cell receptor (beta chain). Its target is not known. The data originate from a study of shared clonotypes between healthy human individuals. V shed 1 base and J shed 0 bases, with 10 bases lying between them. This CDR3 comprises 16 residues. Germline V gives CDR1 SGHDN, CDR2 FVKESK. Partitioning of CD4+ cells yielded a CD45RA+ naive subset and a CD45RA-negative memory subset. Overall study results and limits: Even with large depth, rarefaction showed that sorted-subset sequencing was incomplete. Estimated richness was generally greater in naive than memory subsets.

Generated by immunoSEQ multiplex PCR, the TCRdb table keeps only in-frame clones and is missing some. The data contain over 1.4 million clones, 95% to 97% of them singletons. This chain joins TRBV14 and TRBJ1-3, with D possibly matching TRBD1 (6 bases). The receptor was isolated from a man aged 25 to 45 in good health. The sequencing input was naive CD4+ T cells sorted from blood. Subset of the sample: CD45RA+ positively selected. The chain's CDR3 is CASSQVRGGSGNTIYF. CDR3 DNA sequence: TGTGCCAGCAGCCAAGTGAGGGGGGGCTCTGGAAACACCATATATTTT.